This paragraph reports one T cell receptor (beta chain). The antigen it binds to is not known. Base qualities are not at hand, and no much larger clone is one base apart. These data originate in a study of sequential checkpoint blockade in melanoma (dated by TCRdb to between 2018 and 2021). At the level of the whole study: Using 1:1 randomization, the trial assigned patients either to first-line nivolumab followed by ipilimumab (arm A) or to ipilimumab followed by nivolumab (arm B). Maintenance nivolumab came after each of the two trial sequences. The paper as a whole reports these results and caveats: The model for predicting response that combines TCR metrics with mutation burden needs to be validated in larger, independent patient cohorts.

The sample's treatment or condition label, decoded: randomized to nivolumab then ipilimumab (arm A) or the reverse (arm B). No trial patient had received prior DNA-damaging chemotherapy. On a FACS Aria II flow cytometer, live CD3+CD8+ cells that were negative for CD19 and CD56 were sorted from thawed PBMCs. CheckMate 064, a randomized, open-label phase II trial of sequential checkpoint blockade, was the source of the samples, all of which came from patients with melanoma. Peripheral blood mononuclear cells were collected by leukapheresis, purified with Ficoll-Paque, and frozen in human serum with about 9.2% DMSO. Purity of sorted blood CD3+CD8+ cells was verified at >95% immediately after sorting, followed by DNA extraction. The immunoSEQ Assay was used to immunosequence TCRbeta CDR3 regions from genomic DNA. Genomic DNA was amplified by bias-controlled multiplex PCR before high-throughput sequencing. As for the original processing: To quantify the absolute abundance of each unique TCRbeta CDR3 region, the sequences were collapsed and filtered. Clonality, defined as 1 minus Pielou's evenness, was calculated using only productive rearrangements. A previously published method was used to identify clones whose frequencies were significantly greater in on-treatment samples than in baseline samples. TCRdb's version of the immuneACCESS table is confined to in-frame rearrangements and falls short of the full clone set. An unresolved V gene accounts for under half of the shortfall where checked; the remainder is of unknown origin. From that table come the V and J calls and clone size; the DNA was used to work out D and trimming. The sample yields 12,000 or so clones; over 65% were counted once. Around 7.6% of the sample goes to the ten largest clones.

From the cysteine up to the phenylalanine, the CDR3 has a length of 16 residues. The sequence is cut down to CDR3 DNA, 48 bases in frame from base 1. CDR1 WSHSY and CDR2 SAAADI are derived from the germline V gene. Deletion took 2 bases off V and 7 bases off J, with a span of 17 bases between the germline ends. This sample comprised CD8+ T cells sorted from blood (inferred from file names), obtained from a patient given nivolumab and ipilimumab in sequence. The TCR was taken from a human donor with melanoma. Rearrangement joined TRBV10-2 to TRBJ2-2, with TRBD2 tentatively as D gene (6 bases match). The sequenced DNA: TGCGCCAGCAGTGAGGAGGCGGGGACGTTCGTCGGGGAGCTGTTTTTT. It specifies CASSEEAGTFVGELFF.